The rows below give T cell receptor beta chains drawn from one sample of a study of cytomegalovirus exposure and HLA in healthy donors. Some clones are missing from TCRdb's copy, which holds only in-frame ones; the method was immunoSEQ multiplex PCR. The table lists roughly 350,000 clones, more than 80% of them singletons. Sequenced: PBMCs. These receptors originate from a woman younger than 30 in good health and CMV-seronegative. CDR3s include the opening cysteine and the closing phenylalanine or tryptophan. A D gene is named only where the DNA matches it firmly. Some rows mark clone size as missing; the rest say once, few, many or name a class of expanded clone.

.	15	.	TRBJ1-1	TRBV5-1	CASSSQQGMNTEAFF	TGCGCCAGCAGCTCCCAACAGGGCATGAACACTGAAGCTTTCTTT
TRBD1	15	.	TRBJ2-3	TRBV4-3	CASSQTGDYTDTQYF	TGCGCCAGCAGCCAAACAGGGGATTACACAGATACGCAGTATTTT
TRBD2	17	.	TRBJ2-6	TRBV19	CASSEGLVSSGANVLTF	TGTGCCAGTAGCGAGGGACTAGTGAGCTCTGGGGCCAACGTCCTGACTTTC
TRBD2	14	once	TRBJ2-1	TRBV7-9	CAIMTSGLYNEQFF	TGTGCCATTATGACTAGCGGACTTTACAATGAGCAGTTCTTC
.	12	once	TRBJ1-2	TRBV19	CASNDGGHGYTF	TGTGCCAGTAATGATGGGGGCCATGGCTACACCTTC
TRBD1	15	.	TRBJ1-2	TRBV9	CASSVAVDREYGYTF	TGTGCCAGCAGCGTAGCTGTGGACAGGGAGTATGGCTACACCTTC
TRBD1	14	.	TRBJ1-1	TRBV29-1	CSVSTGGGGTEAFF	TGCAGCGTTTCAACAGGGGGCGGTGGGACTGAAGCTTTCTTT
.	15	.	TRBJ1-3	TRBV5-4	CASSLNTGVANTIYF	TGTGCCAGCAGCTTGAATACTGGAGTAGCAAACACCATATATTTT
.	13	.	TRBJ1-1	TRBV7-3	CASSSTVNTEAFF	TGTGCCAGCAGCTCAACCGTGAACACTGAAGCTTTCTTT
TRBD2	14	few	TRBJ2-2	TRBV2	CASALAAGTGELFF	TGTGCCAGCGCACTAGCGGCAGGCACCGGGGAGCTGTTTTTT
TRBD1	16	.	TRBJ1-5	TRBV27	CASSRQGAGSNQPQHF	TGTGCCAGCAGCAGACAGGGGGCCGGGAGCAATCAGCCCCAGCATTTT
TRBD2	15	.	TRBJ2-5	TRBV5-4	CASSLTSGSQETQYF	TGTGCCAGCAGCTTGACTAGCGGGAGTCAAGAGACCCAGTACTTC
TRBD2	16	.	TRBJ2-1	TRBV2	CAAGPPGTSGRFEQFF	TGTGCCGCAGGCCCCCCCGGGACTAGCGGGAGATTTGAGCAGTTCTTC
.	14	once	TRBJ2-1	TRBV27	CASKVGLAVIEQFF	TGTGCCAGCAAAGTAGGGCTAGCCGTCATTGAGCAGTTCTTC
TRBD2	16	.	TRBJ2-1	TRBV27	CASSPLGTSAHNEQFF	TGTGCCAGCAGCCCCCTCGGGACTAGCGCCCACAATGAGCAGTTCTTC
TRBD2	17	once	TRBJ2-1	TRBV9	CASSGPGREHSYNEQFF	TGTGCCAGCAGCGGGCCGGGGCGGGAGCACTCCTACAATGAGCAGTTCTTC
TRBD1	14	.	TRBJ2-1	TRBV2	CASSDTTGVNEQFF	TGTGCCAGCAGTGATACGACAGGGGTCAATGAGCAGTTCTTC
.	14	.	TRBJ1-2	TRBV5-1	CASSPIDSRHGYTF	TGCGCCAGCAGCCCTATAGACAGTCGCCATGGCTACACCTTC
.	12	.	TRBJ2-7	TRBV28	CASRRESYEQYF	TGTGCCAGCAGGCGGGAATCCTACGAGCAGTACTTC
.	11	once	TRBJ2-7	TRBV20-1	CSATDFYEQYF	TGCAGTGCCACTGACTTCTACGAGCAGTACTTC
.	13	.	TRBJ2-7	TRBV6-1	CASSELRGLEQYF	TGTGCCAGCAGTGAACTTAGGGGCCTCGAGCAGTACTTC
.	13	.	TRBJ2-3	TRBV7-3	CASSSQATDTQYF	TGTGCCAGCAGCTCCCAGGCTACAGATACGCAGTATTTT
TRBD1	18	.	TRBJ1-1	TRBV6-1	CASSDHPTGVGGNTEAFF	TGTGCCAGCAGTGACCACCCCACAGGGGTTGGGGGTAACACTGAAGCTTTCTTT
TRBD1	15	.	TRBJ1-5	TRBV19	CASSTTDRVHQPQHF	TGTGCCAGTAGCACTACGGACAGGGTCCATCAGCCCCAGCATTTT
.	13	few	TRBJ2-7	TRBV19	CASSRTDSYEQYF	TGTGCCAGTAGTAGGACAGACTCCTACGAGCAGTACTTC
.	16	.	TRBJ1-3	TRBV18	CASSPLDSYSGNTIYF	TGTGCCAGCTCACCCCTCGACTCGTACTCTGGAAACACCATATATTTT
.	12	.	TRBJ1-5	TRBV7-2	CASSLSGAGQHF	TGTGCCAGCAGCTTAAGCGGGGCCGGCCAGCATTTT
.	13	few	TRBJ2-7	TRBV29-1	CSVTGQSSYEQYF	TGCAGCGTTACTGGACAGTCGTCCTACGAGCAGTACTTC
TRBD2	14	.	TRBJ2-7	TRBV6-5	CASTGGLAGGEQYF	TGTGCCAGCACCGGAGGACTAGCGGGAGGTGAGCAGTACTTC
TRBD1	14	.	TRBJ1-2	TRBV7-9	CASSPTGTGYGYTF	TGTGCCAGCAGCCCCACCGGGACAGGATATGGCTACACCTTC
TRBD1	13	.	TRBJ2-3	TRBV10-3	CAISATGADTQYF	TGTGCCATCAGTGCTACAGGGGCAGATACGCAGTATTTT
.	16	.	TRBJ2-7	TRBV19	CASSINRDRIISEQYF	TGTGCCAGTAGCATCAATCGAGACAGGATTATCTCCGAGCAGTACTTC
TRBD1	14	.	TRBJ1-5	TRBV5-8	CASSLLQGWQPQHF	TGTGCCAGCAGCTTATTACAGGGGTGGCAGCCCCAGCATTTT
TRBD2	15	.	TRBJ2-2	TRBV7-7	CASSLAAGGTGELFF	TGTGCCAGCAGCTTAGCGGCGGGAGGGACCGGGGAGCTGTTTTTT
TRBD2	15	.	TRBJ2-2	TRBV27	CASTPGGRFTGELFF	TGTGCCAGCACCCCGGGGGGGCGGTTCACCGGGGAGCTGTTTTTT
TRBD1	14	.	TRBJ2-1	TRBV6-5	CASNNYLTGGEQFF	TGTGCCAGCAATAATTACCTCACAGGGGGTGAGCAGTTCTTC
TRBD1	15	.	TRBJ2-5	TRBV12-5	CASGSRDRGWETQYF	TGTGCTAGTGGTTCTCGGGACAGGGGGTGGGAGACCCAGTACTTC
.	14	.	TRBJ2-7	TRBV14	CASSLRPQVGEQYF	TGTGCCAGCAGCCTGCGGCCCCAAGTGGGCGAGCAGTACTTC
TRBD2	17	.	TRBJ2-2	TRBV5-6	CASSLPPSGKDTGELFF	TGTGCCAGCAGCTTGCCCCCTAGCGGGAAGGACACCGGGGAGCTGTTTTTT
.	13	.	TRBJ2-1	TRBV27	CASTGTLNNEQFF	TGTGCCAGCACCGGGACTCTAAACAATGAGCAGTTCTTC
.	14	.	TRBJ1-3	TRBV30	CAWTPGVTGNTIYF	TGTGCCTGGACTCCGGGGGTTACTGGAAACACCATATATTTT